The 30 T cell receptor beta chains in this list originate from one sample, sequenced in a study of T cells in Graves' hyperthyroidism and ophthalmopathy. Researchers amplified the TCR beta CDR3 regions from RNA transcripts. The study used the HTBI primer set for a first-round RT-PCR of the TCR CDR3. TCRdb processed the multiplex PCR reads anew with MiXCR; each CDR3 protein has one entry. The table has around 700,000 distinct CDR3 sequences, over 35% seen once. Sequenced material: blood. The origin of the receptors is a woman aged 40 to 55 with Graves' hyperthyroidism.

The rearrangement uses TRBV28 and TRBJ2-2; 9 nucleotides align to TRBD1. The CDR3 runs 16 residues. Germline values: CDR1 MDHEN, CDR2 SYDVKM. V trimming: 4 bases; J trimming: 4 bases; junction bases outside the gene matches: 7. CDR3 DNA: TGTGCCAGCAGTTCAGCCGGGACAGGGCCCACCGGGGAGCTGTTTTTT. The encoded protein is CASSSAGTGPTGELFF.

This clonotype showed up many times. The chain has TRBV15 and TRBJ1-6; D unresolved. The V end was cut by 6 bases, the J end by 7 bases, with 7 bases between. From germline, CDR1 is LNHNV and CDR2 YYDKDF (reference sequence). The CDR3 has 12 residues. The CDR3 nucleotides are TGTGCCACCAGAACCGAGAATTCACCCCTCCACTTT. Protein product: CATRTENSPLHF.

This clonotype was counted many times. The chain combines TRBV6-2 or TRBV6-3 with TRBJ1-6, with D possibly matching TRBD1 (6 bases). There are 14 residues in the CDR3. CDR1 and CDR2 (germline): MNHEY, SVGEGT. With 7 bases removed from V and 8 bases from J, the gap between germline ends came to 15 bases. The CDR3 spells CASTAQGGDSPLHF. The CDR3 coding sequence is TGTGCCAGCACTGCACAGGGAGGTGATTCACCCCTCCACTTT.

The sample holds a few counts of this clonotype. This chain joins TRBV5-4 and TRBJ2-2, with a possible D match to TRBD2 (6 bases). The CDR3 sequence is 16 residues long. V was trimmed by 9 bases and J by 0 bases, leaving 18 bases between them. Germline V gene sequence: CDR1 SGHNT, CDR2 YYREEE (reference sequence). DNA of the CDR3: TGTGCCATCCCGGGGGTCGGGCTATCGAACACCGGGGAGCTGTTTTTT. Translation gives CAIPGVGLSNTGELFF.

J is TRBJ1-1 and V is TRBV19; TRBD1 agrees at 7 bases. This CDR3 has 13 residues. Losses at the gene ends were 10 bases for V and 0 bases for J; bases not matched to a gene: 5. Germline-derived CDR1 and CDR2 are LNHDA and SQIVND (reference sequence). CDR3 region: CAKGGQMNTEAFF. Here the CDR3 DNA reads TGTGCCAAAGGGGGACAGATGAACACTGAAGCTTTCTTT.

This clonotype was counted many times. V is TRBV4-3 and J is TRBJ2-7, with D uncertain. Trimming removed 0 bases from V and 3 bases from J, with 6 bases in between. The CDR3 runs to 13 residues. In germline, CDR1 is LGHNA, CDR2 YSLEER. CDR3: CASSQDLYYEQYF. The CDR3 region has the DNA TGCGCCAGCAGCCAAGACCTATACTACGAGCAGTACTTC.

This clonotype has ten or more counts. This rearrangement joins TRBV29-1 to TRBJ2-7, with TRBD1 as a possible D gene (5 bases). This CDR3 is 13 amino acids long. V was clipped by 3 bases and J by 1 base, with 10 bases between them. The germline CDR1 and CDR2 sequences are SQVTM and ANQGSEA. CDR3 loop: CSVEVTASYEQYF. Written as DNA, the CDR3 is TGCAGCGTTGAGGTGACAGCTTCCTACGAGCAGTACTTC.

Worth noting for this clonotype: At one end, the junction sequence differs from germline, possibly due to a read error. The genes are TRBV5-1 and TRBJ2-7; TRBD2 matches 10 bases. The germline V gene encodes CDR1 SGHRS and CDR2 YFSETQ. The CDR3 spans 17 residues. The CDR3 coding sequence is TGTGCCAGCAGCTTGTCTCTAGCGGGGGCCCTGACCTACGAGCAGTACTTC. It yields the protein CASSLSLAGALTYEQYF.

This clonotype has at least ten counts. The CDR3 bases are TGTGCCAGCAGCCGTAACCTAGCGGGAGGAGGCGAGACCCAGTACTTC. It translates to CASSRNLAGGGETQYF. The chain uses TRBV7-9 and TRBJ2-5; 11 bases line up with TRBD2. Losses at the gene ends were 5 bases for V and 5 bases for J; bases not matched to a gene: 10. The CDR3 spans 16 residues. Germline V CDR1 and CDR2: SEHNR, FQNEAQ (reference sequence).

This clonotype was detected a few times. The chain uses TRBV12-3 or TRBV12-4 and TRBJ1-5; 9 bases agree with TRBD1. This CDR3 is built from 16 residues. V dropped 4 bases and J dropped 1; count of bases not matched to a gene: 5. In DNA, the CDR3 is TGTGCCAGCAGTTCACAGGGGGCGTTCAGCAATCAGCCCCAGCATTTT. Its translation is CASSSQGAFSNQPQHF.

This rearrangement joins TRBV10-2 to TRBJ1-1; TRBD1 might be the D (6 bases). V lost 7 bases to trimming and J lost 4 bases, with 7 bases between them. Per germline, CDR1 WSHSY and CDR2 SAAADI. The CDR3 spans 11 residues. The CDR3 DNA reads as TGCGCCAGCAACAGGGCCACTGAAGCTTTCTTT. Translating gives CASNRATEAFF.

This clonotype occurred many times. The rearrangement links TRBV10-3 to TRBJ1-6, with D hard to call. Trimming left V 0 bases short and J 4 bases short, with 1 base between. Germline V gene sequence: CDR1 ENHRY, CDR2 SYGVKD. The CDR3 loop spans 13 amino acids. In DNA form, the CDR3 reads TGTGCCATCAGTGAGTCTTATAATTCACCCCTCCACTTT. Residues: CAISESYNSPLHF.

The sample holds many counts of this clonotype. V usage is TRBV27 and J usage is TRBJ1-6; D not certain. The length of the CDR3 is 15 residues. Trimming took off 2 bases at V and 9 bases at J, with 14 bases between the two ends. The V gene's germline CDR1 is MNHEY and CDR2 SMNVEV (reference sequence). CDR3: CASSLTRADGSPLHF. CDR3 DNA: TGTGCCAGCAGTTTAACGAGGGCGGATGGTTCACCCCTCCACTTT.

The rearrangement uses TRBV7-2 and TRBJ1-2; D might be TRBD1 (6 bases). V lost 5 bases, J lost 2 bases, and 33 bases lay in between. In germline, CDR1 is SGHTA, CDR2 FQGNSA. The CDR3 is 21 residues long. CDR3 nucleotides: TGTGCCAGCAGCCAAGTGGGTCGGGGGCTTAAAACACTCGGGAGCAACTATGGCTACACCTTC. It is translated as CASSQVGRGLKTLGSNYGYTF.

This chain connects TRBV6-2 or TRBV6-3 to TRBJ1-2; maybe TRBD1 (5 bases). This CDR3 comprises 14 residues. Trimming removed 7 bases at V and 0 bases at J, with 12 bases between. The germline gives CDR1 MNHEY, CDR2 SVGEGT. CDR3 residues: CASTRDGANYGYTF. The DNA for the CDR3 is TGTGCCAGCACGAGGGACGGGGCTAACTATGGCTACACCTTC.

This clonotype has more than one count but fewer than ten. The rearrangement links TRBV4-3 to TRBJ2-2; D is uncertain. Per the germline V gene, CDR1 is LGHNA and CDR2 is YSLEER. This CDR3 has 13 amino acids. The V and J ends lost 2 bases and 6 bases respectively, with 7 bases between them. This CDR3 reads CASSQFGAGELFF. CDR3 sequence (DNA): TGCGCCAGCAGCCAATTTGGTGCCGGGGAGCTGTTTTTT.

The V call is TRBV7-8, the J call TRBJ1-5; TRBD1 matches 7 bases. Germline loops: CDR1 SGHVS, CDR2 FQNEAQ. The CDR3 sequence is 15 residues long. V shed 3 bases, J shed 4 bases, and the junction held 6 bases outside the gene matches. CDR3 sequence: CASSFYRQGNQPQHF. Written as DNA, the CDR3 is TGTGCCAGCAGCTTTTATAGACAGGGTAATCAGCCCCAGCATTTT.

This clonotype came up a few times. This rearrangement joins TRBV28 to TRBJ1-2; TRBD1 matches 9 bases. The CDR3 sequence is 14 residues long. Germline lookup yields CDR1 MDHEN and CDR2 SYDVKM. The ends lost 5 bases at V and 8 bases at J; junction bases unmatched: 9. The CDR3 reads CASSIPGQGHGYTF. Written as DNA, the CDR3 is TGTGCCAGCAGTATCCCCGGACAGGGGCACGGCTACACCTTC.

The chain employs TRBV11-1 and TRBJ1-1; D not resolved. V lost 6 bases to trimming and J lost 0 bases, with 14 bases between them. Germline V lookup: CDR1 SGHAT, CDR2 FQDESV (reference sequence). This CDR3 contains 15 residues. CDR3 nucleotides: TGTGCCAGCAGACGTGTGGGGATTCTGAACACTGAAGCTTTCTTT. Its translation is CASRRVGILNTEAFF.

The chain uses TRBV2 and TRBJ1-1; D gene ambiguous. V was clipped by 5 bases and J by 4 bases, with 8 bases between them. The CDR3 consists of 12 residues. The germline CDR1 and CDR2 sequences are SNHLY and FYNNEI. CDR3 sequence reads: CASSSESTEAFF. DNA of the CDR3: TGTGCCAGCAGTTCAGAGTCCACTGAAGCTTTCTTT.

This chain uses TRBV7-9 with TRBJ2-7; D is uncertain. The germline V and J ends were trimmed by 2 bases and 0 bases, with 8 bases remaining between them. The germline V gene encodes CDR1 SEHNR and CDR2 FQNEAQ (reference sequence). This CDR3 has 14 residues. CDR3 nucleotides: TGTGCCAGCAGCTTAATTGGAGTCTCCTACGAGCAGTACTTC. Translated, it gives CASSLIGVSYEQYF.

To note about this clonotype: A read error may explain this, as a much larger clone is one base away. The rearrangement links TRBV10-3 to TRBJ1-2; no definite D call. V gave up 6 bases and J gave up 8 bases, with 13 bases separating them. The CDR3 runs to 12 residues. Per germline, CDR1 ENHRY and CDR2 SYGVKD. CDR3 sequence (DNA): TGTGCCATCAGCCAACCGACGGGGGGCTACACCTTC. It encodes CAISQPTGGYTF.

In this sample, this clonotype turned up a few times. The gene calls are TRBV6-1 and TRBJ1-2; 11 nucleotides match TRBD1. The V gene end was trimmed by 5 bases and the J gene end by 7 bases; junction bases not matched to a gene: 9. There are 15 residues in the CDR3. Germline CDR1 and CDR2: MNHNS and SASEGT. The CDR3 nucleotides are TGTGCCAGCAGTTCCTCTGGACAGGGGGCGAGTGGCTACACCTTC. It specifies CASSSSGQGASGYTF.

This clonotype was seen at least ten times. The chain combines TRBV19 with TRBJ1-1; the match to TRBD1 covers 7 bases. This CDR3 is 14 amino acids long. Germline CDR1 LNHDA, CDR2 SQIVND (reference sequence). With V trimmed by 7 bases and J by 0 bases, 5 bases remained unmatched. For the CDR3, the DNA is TGTGCCAGTACCTGGACAGGCATGAACACTGAAGCTTTCTTT. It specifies CASTWTGMNTEAFF.

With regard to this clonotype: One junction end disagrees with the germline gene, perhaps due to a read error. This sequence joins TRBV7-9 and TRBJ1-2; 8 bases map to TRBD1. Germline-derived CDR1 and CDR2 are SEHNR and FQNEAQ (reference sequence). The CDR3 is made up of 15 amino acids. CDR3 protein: CASSGQTGGNYGYAF. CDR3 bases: TGTGCCAGCAGCGGACAAACAGGGGGTAACTATGGCTACGCCTTC. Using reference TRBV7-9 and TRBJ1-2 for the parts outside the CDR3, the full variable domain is DTGVSQNPRHKITKRGQNVTFRCDPISEHNRLYWYRQTLGQGPEFLTYFQNEAQLEKSRLLSDRFSAERPKGSFSTLEIQRTEQGDSAMYLCASSGQTGGNYGYAFGSGTRLTVV.

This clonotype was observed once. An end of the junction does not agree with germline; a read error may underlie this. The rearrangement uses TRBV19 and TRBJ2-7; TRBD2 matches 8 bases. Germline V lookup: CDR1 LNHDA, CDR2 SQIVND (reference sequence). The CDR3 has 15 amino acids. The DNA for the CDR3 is TGTACCAGCAGTTACGGCGGTAGCGGGGTTTACGAGCAGTACTTC. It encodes CTSSYGGSGVYEQYF.

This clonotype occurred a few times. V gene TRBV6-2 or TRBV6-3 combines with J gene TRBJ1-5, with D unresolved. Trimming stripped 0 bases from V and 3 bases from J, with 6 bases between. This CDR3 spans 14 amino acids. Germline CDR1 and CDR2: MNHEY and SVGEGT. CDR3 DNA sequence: TGTGCCAGCAGTTACTCCCTAGACAATCAGCCCCAGCATTTT. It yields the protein CASSYSLDNQPQHF.

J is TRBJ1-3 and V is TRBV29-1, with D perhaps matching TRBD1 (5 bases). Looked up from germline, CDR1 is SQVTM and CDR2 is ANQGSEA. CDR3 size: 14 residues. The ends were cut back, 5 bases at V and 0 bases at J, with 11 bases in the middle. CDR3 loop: CSVYGTDSGNTIYF. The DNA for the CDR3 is TGCAGCGTTTATGGGACGGACTCTGGAAACACCATATATTTT.

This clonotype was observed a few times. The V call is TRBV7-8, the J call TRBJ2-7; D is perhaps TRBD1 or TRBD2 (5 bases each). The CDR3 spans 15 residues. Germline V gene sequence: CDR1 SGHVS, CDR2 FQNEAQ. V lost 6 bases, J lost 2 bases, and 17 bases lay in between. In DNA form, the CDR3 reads TGTGCCAGCAGAACCCCCGGGACGGGGACCTACGAGCAGTACTTC. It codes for CASRTPGTGTYEQYF.

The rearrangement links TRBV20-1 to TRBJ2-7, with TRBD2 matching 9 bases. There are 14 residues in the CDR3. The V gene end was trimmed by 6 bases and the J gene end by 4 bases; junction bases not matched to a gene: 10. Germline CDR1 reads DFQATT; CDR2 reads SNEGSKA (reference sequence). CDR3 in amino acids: CSADVVAGVYEQYF. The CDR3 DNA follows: TGCAGTGCGGATGTTGTAGCGGGAGTTTACGAGCAGTACTTC.